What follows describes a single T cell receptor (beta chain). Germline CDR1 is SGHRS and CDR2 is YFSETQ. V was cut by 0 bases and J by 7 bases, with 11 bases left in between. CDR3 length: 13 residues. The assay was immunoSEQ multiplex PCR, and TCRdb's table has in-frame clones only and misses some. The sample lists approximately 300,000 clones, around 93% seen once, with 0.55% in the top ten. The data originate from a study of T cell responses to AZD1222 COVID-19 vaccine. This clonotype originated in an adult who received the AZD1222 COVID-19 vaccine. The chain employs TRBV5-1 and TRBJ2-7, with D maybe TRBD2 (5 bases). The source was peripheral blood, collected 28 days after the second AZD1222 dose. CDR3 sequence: CASSLAGVGEQYF. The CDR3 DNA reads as TGCGCCAGCAGCTTGGCCGGGGTCGGAGAGCAGTACTTC.